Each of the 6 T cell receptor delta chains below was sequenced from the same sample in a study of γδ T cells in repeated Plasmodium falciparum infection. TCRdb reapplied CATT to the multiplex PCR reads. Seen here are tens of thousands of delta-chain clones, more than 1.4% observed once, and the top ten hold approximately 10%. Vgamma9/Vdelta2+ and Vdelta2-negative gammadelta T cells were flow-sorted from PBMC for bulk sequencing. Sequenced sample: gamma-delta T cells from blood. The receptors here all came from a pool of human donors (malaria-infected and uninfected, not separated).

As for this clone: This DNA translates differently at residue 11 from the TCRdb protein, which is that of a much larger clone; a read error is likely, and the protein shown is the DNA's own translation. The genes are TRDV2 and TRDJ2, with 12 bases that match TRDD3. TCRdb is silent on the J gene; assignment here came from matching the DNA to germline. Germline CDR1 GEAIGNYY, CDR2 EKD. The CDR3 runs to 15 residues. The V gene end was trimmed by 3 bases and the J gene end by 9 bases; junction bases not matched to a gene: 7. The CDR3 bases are TGTGCCTGTGACTCCATACTGGGGGATACAACACAACTCTTCTTT. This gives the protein CACDSILGDTTQLFF.

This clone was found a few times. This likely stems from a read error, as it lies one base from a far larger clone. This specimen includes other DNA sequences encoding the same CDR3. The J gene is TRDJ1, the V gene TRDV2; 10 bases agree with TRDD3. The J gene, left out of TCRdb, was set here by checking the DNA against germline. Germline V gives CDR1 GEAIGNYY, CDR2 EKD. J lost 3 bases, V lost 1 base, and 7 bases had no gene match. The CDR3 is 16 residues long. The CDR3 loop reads CACDTLGDTTPDKLIF. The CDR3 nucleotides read TGTGCCTGTGACACTTTGGGGGATACCACCCCCGATAAACTCATCTTT.

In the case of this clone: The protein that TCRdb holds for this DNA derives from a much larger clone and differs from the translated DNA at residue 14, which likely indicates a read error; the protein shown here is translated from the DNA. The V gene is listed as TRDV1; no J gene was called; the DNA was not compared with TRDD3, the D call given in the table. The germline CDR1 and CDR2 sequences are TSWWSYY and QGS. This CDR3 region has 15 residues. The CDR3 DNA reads TGTGCTCTTGGGGAACTACCCCGTCACTGGGGGATACTCACCTTT. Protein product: CALGELPRHWGILTF.

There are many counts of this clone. The CDR3 coding sequence is TGTGCCTGTGACACCGTCGAGATACGGGAGACCAATAAACTCATCTTT. Its translation: CACDTVEIRETNKLIF. V and J are TRDV2 and TRDJ1, with D tentatively TRDD3 (6 bases). CDR1 GEAIGNYY and CDR2 EKD come from the germline V gene. V lost 0 bases and J 6 bases, leaving 19 bases between the germline ends. The CDR3 has 16 residues.

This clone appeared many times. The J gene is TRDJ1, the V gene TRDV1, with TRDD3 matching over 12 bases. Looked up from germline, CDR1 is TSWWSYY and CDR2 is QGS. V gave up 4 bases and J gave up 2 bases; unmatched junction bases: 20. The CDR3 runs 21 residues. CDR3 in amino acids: CALGGDASPYWGIQGTDKLIF. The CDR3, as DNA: TGTGCTCTTGGGGGAGATGCTTCCCCGTACTGGGGGATACAAGGAACCGATAAACTCATCTTT.

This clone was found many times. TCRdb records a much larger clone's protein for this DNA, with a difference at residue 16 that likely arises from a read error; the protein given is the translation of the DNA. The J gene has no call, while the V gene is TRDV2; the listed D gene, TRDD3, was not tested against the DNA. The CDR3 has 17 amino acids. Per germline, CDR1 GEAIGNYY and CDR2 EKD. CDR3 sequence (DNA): TGTGCCTGTGACACTCCCTGGGGGATACCAGACAGCGATAAACTCACCTTT. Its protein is CACDTPWGIPDSDKLTF.